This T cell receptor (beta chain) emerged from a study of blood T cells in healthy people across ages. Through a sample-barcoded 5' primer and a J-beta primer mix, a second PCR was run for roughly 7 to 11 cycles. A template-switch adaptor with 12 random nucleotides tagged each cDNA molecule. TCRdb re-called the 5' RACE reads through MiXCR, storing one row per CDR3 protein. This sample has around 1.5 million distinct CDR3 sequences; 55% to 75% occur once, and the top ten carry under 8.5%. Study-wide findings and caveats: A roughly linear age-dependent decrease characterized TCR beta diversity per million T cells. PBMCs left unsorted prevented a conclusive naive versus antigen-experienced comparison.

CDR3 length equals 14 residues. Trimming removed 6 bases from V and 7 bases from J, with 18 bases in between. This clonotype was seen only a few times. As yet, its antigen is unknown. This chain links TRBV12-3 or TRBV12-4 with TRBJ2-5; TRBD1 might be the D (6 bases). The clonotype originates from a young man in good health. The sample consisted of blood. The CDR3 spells CASSPLGQLGTQYF. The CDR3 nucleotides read TGTGCCAGCAGCCCCCTAGGACAGCTAGGGACCCAGTACTTC.